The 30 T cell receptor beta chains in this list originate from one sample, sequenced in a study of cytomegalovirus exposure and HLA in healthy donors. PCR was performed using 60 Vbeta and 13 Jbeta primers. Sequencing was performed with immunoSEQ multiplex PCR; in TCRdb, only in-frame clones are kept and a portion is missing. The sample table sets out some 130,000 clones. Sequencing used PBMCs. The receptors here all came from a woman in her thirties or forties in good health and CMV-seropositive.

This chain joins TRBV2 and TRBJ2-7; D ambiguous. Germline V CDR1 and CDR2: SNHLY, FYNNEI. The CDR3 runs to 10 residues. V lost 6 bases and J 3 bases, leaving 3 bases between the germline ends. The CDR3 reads CASSFYEQYF. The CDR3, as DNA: TGTGCCAGCAGCTTCTACGAGCAGTACTTC. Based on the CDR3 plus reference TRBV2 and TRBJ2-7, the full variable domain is EPEVTQTPSHQVTQMGQEVILRCVPISNHLYFYWYRQILGQKVEFLVSFYNNEISEKSEIFDDQFSVERPDGSNFTLKIRSTKLEDSAMYFCASSFYEQYFGPGTRLTVT.

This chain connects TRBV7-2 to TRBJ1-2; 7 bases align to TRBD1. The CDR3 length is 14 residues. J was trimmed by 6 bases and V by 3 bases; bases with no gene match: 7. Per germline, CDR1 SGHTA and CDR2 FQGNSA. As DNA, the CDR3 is TGTGCCAGCAGCTTGGGAACAGGGGCCAATGGCTACACCTTC. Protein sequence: CASSLGTGANGYTF.

The CDR3 DNA sequence: TGTGCCAGTATTATCCACCGGACAGGGCCGAACACCGGGGAGCTGTTTTTT. Translated, it gives CASIIHRTGPNTGELFF. This chain links TRBV19 with TRBJ2-2, with 8 bases that match TRBD1. The CDR3 has 17 amino acids. Germline V gene data show CDR1 as LNHDA and CDR2 as SQIVND (reference sequence). V dropped 7 bases and J dropped 0; count of bases not matched to a gene: 10.

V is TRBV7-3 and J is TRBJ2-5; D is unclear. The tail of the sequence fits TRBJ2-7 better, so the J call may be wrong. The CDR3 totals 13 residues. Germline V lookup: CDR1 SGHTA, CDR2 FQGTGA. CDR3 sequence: CASSLGHSYEQYF. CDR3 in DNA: TGTGCCAGCAGCTTAGGGCATTCCTACGAGCAGTACTTC.

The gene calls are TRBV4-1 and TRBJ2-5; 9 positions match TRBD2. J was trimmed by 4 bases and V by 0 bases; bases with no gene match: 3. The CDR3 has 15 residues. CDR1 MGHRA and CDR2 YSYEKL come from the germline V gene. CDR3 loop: CASSQETSGRETQYF. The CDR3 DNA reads TGCGCCAGCAGCCAAGAAACTAGCGGGCGAGAGACCCAGTACTTC.

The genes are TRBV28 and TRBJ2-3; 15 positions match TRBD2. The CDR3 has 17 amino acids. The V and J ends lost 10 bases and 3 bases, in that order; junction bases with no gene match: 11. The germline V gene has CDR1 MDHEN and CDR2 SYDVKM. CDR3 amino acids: CATRPTGTSGRTDTQYF. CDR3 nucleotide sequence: TGTGCCACCAGGCCAACGGGGACTAGCGGGAGGACAGATACGCAGTATTTT. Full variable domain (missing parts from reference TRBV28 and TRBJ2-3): DVKVTQSSRYLVKRTGEKVFLECVQDMDHENMFWYRQDPGLGLRLIYFSYDVKMKEKGDIPEGYSVSREKKERFSLILESASTNQTSMYLCATRPTGTSGRTDTQYFGPGTRLTVL.

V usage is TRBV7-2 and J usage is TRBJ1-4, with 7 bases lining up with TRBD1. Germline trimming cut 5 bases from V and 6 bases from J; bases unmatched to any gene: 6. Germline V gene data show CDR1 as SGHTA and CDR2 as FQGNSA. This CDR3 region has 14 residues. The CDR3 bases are TGTGCCAGCAGCCTAGACAGGGCTTATGAAAAACTGTTTTTT. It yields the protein CASSLDRAYEKLFF.

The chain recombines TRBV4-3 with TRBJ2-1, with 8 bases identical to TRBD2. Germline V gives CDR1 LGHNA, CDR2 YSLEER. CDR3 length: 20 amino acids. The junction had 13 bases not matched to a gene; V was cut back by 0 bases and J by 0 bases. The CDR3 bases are TGCGCCAGCAGCCAAGATAGTACTAGCGGTATTACTAGCTCCTACAATGAGCAGTTCTTC. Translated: CASSQDSTSGITSSYNEQFF.

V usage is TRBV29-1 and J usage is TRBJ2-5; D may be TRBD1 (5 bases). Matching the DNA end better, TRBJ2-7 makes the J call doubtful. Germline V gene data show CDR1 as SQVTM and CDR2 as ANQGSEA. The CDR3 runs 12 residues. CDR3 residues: CSVAVRVHEQYF. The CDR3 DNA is TGCAGCGTCGCCGTCAGGGTCCACGAGCAGTACTTC.

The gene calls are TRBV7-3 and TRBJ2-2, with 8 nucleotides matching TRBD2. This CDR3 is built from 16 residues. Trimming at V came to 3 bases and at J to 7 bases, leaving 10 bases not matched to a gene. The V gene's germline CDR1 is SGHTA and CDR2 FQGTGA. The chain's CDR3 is CASSFSSGRAVGELFF. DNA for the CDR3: TGTGCCAGCAGCTTTAGTTCCGGGAGGGCCGTCGGGGAGCTGTTTTTT.

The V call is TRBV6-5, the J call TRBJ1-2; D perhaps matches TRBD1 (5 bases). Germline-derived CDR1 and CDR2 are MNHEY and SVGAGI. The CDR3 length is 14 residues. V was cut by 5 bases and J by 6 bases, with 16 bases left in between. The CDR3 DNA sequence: TGTGCCAGCAGTCGCCAGGGTGTTGCGGATGGCTACACCTTC. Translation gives CASSRQGVADGYTF.

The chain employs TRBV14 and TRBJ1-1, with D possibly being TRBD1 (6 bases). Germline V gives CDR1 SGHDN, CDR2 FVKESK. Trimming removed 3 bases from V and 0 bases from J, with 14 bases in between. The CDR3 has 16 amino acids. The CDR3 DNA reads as TGTGCCAGCAGCCACGGGACACTGAAAATGAACACTGAAGCTTTCTTT. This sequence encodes CASSHGTLKMNTEAFF.

In DNA, the CDR3 is TGTGCCAGCAGTTTGGGGGGCCAAGAGACCCAGTACTTC. The encoded protein is CASSLGGQETQYF. The rearrangement joins TRBV28 to TRBJ2-5, with a tentative D call TRBD2 (6 bases). The ends were cut back, 3 bases at V and 1 base at J, with 6 bases in the middle. Looked up from germline, CDR1 is MDHEN and CDR2 is SYDVKM. The CDR3 sequence is 13 residues long.

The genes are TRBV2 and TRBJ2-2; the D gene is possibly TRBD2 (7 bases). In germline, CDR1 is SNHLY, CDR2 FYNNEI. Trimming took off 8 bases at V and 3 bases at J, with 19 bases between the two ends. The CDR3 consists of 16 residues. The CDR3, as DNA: TGTGCCAGCTCCGGAGGGGGGGCCCGGGACACCGGGGAGCTGTTTTTT. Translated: CASSGGGARDTGELFF.

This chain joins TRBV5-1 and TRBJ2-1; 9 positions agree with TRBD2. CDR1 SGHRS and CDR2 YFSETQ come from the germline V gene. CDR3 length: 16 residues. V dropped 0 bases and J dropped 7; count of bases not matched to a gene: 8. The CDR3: CASSLDGSGSMNEQFF. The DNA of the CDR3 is TGCGCCAGCAGCTTGGATGGTAGCGGGAGTATGAATGAGCAGTTCTTC. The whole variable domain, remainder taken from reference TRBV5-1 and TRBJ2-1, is KAGVTQTPRYLIKTRGQQVTLSCSPISGHRSVSWYQQTPGQGLQFLFEYFSETQRNKGNFPGRFSGRQFSNSRSEMNVSTLELGDSALYLCASSLDGSGSMNEQFFGPGTRLTVL.

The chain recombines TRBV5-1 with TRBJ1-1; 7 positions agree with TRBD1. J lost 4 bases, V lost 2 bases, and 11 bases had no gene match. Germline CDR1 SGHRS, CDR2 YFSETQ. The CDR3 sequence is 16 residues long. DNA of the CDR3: TGCGCCAGCAGCTTTGCCATGTCAGGGGGAGGCACTGAAGCTTTCTTT. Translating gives CASSFAMSGGGTEAFF.

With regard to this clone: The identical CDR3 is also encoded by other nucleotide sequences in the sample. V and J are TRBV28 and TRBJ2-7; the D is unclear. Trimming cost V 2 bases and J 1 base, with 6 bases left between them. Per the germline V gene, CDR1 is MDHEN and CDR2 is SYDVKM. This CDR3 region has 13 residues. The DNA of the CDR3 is TGTGCCAGCAGTTTAGGCTCGTCCTACGAGCAGTACTTC. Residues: CASSLGSSYEQYF.

CDR3 region: CASSASRDRELGGELFF. The CDR3 region has the DNA TGCGCCAGCAGTGCCTCCCGGGACAGGGAGTTGGGCGGGGAGCTGTTTTTT. The chain combines TRBV10-1 with TRBJ2-2, with TRBD1 identical over 9 bases. The CDR3 totals 17 residues. Trimming removed 4 bases from V and 7 bases from J; junction bases left unmatched: 13. Per the germline V gene, CDR1 is WNHNN and CDR2 is SYGVQD (reference sequence).

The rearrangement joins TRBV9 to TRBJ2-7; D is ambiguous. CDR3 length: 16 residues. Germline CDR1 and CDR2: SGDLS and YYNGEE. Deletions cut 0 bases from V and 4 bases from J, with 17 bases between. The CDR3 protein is CASSVAPQTVVYEQYF. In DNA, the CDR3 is TGTGCCAGCAGCGTAGCTCCACAGACGGTAGTATACGAGCAGTACTTC.

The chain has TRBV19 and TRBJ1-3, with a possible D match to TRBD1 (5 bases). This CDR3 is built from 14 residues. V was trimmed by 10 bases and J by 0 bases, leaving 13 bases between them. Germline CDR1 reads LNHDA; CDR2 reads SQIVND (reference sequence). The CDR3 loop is CATGTSRSGNTIYF. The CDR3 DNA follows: TGTGCCACTGGGACTTCCCGCTCTGGAAACACCATATATTTT.

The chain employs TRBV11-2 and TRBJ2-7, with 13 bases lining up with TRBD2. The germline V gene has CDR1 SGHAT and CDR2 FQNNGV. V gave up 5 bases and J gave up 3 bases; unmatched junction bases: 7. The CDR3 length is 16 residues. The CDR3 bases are TGTGCCAGCAGCCCTCTCGGGACTAGCGGGATCTACGAGCAGTACTTC. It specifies CASSPLGTSGIYEQYF.

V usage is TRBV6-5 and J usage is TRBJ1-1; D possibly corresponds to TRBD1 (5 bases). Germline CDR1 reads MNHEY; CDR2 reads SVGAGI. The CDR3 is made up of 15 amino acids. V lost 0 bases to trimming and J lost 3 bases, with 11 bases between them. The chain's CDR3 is CASSYSIVGHTEAFF. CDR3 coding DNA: TGTGCCAGCAGTTACTCGATCGTGGGGCACACTGAAGCTTTCTTT.

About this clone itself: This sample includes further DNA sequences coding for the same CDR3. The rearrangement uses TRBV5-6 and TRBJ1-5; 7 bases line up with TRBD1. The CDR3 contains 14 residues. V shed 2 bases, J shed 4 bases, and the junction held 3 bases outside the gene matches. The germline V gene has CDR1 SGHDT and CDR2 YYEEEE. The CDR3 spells CASSLGQVNQPQHF. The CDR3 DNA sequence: TGTGCCAGCAGCTTAGGACAGGTAAATCAGCCCCAGCATTTT.

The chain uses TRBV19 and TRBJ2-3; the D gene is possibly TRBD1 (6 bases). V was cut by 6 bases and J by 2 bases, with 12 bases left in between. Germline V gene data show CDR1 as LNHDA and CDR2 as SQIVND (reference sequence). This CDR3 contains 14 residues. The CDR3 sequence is CASRRRTDTDTQYF. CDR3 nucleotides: TGTGCCAGTAGGAGACGGACAGACACAGATACGCAGTATTTT.

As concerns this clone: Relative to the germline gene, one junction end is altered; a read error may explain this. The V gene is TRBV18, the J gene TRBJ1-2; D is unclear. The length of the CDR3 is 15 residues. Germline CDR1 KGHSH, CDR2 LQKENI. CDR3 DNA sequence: TGTGCCAGCGCACCAATCGACACATCTAACTATGGCTACACCTTC. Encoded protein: CASAPIDTSNYGYTF.

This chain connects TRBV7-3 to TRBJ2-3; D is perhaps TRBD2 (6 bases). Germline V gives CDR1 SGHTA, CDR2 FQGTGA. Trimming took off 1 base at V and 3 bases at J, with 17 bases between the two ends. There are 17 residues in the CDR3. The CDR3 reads CASSLKTLALGTDTQYF. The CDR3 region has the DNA TGTGCCAGCAGCTTAAAAACGCTAGCGCTGGGGACAGATACGCAGTATTTT.

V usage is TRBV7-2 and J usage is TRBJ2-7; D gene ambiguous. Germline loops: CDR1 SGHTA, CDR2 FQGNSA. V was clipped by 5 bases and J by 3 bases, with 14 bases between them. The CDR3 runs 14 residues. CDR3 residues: CASSPTYSHYEQYF. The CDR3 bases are TGTGCCAGCAGCCCTACCTATTCCCACTACGAGCAGTACTTC. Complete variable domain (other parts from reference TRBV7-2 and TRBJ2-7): GAGVSQSPSNKVTEKGKDVELRCDPISGHTALYWYRQSLGQGLEFLIYFQGNSAPDKSGLPSDRFSAERTGGSVSTLTIQRTQQEDSAVYLCASSPTYSHYEQYFGPGTRLTVT.

The CDR3 DNA sequence: TGCGCCAGCAGCTTGTTGACAAACGCTAACTATGGCTACACCTTC. Translation: CASSLLTNANYGYTF. The V call is TRBV5-1, the J call TRBJ1-2, with D unresolved. The CDR3 length is 15 residues. The ends were cut back, 1 base at V and 0 bases at J, with 10 bases in the middle. CDR1 is SGHRS, CDR2 YFSETQ, per germline.

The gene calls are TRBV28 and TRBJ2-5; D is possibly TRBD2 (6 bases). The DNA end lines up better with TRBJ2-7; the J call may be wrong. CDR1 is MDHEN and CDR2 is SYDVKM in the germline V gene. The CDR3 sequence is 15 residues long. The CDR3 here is CASSFMSLPGDEQYF. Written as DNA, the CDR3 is TGTGCCAGCAGTTTTATGAGCCTACCGGGGGACGAGCAGTACTTC.

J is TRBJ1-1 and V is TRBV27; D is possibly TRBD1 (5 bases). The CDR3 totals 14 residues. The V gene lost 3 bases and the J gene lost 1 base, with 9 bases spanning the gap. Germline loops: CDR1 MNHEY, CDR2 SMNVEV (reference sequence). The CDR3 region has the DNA TGTGCCAGCAGTTTGGGGCCGGGGAACACTGAAGCTTTCTTT. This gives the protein CASSLGPGNTEAFF.